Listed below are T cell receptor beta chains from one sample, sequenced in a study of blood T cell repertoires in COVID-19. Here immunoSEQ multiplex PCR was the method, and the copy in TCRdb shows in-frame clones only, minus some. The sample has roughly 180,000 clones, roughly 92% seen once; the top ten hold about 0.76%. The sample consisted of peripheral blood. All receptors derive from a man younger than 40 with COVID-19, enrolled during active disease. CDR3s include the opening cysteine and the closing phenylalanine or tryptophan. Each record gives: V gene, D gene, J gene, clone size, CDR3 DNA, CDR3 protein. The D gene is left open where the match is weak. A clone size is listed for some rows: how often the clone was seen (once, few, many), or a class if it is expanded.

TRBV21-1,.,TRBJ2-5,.,TGTGCCTGGGGGGGGCGACAAGAGACCCAGTACTTC,CAWGGRQETQYF
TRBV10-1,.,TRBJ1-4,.,TGCGCCAGCACCGGACAGCTAAATGAAAAACTGTTTTTT,CASTGQLNEKLFF
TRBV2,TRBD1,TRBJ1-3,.,TGTGCCAGCAAGACAGGGAGCGCTGGAAACACCATATATTTT,CASKTGSAGNTIYF
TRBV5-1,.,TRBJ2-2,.,TGCGCCAGCAGCTTGGATGGCAGGGGATTAGGGGAGCTGTTTTTT,CASSLDGRGLGELFF
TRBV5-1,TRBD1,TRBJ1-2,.,TGCGCCAGCAGCGGCCGGGGACAGGGGGCGGACTATGGCTACACCTTC,CASSGRGQGADYGYTF
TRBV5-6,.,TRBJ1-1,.,TGTGCCAGCAGACGACTATCGAACACTGAAGCTTTCTTT,CASRRLSNTEAFF
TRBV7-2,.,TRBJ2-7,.,TGTGCCAGCGGAAGGGGGGGGCCCTACGAGCAGTACTTC,CASGRGGPYEQYF
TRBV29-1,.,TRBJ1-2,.,TGCAGCGTTGCGGGATACGGCTACACCTTC,CSVAGYGYTF
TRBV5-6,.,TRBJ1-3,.,TGTGCCAGCAGCCCAGGGACTGGAAACACCATATATTTT,CASSPGTGNTIYF
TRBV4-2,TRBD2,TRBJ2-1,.,TGTGCCAGCAGCCACTCGGTGGGGACTAGCGGGGGGTACAATGAGCAGTTCTTC,CASSHSVGTSGGYNEQFF
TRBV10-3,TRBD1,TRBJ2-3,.,TGTGCCACCGACAGGGGGCAGAGAACAGATACGCAGTATTTT,CATDRGQRTDTQYF
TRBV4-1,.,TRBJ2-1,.,TGCGCCAGCAGCCAAGTTTCGGGGGACTCCTACAATGAGCAGTTCTTC,CASSQVSGDSYNEQFF
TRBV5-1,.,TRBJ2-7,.,TGCGCCAGCAGCTTGGACGGGAATACCTACGAGCAGTACTTC,CASSLDGNTYEQYF
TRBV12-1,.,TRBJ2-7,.,TGTGCCAGCATATGGACAGCATTCTACGAGCAGTACTTC,CASIWTAFYEQYF
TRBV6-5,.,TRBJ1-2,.,TGTGCCAGCAGCCGATCGGGGGGGCCCAATGGCTACACCTTC,CASSRSGGPNGYTF
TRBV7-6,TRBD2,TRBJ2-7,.,TGTGCCAGCAGCTCCCTAGCGGGGAATACCTACGAGCAGTACTTC,CASSSLAGNTYEQYF
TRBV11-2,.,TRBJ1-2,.,TGTGCCAGCAGCTTAGGGGCTAACAGTTATAACTATGGCTACACCTTC,CASSLGANSYNYGYTF
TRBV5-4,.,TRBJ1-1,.,TGTGCCAGCAGCTTTGAGGGGAGGTTCACTGAAGCTTTCTTT,CASSFEGRFTEAFF
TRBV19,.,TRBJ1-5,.,TGTGCCAGTAGTATTAGTGCTCTTAGCAATCAGCCCCAGCATTTT,CASSISALSNQPQHF
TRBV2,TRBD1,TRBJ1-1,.,TGTGCCAGCAGCTTTGGTTCTTCCGGGACAGGGGACACTGAAGCTTTCTTT,CASSFGSSGTGDTEAFF
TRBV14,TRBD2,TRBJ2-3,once,TGTGCCAGCAGCCAAGACTACCTAGCGGGAAGCACAGATACGCAGTATTTT,CASSQDYLAGSTDTQYF
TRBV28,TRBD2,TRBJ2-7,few,TGTGCCAGCAGTTTGTCCGGCGGGGGGACCTACGAGCAGTACTTC,CASSLSGGGTYEQYF
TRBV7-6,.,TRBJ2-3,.,TGTGCCAGCAGCTTACGGACAGAAATCACCACAGATACGCAGTATTTT,CASSLRTEITTDTQYF
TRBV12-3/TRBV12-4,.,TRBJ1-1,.,TGTGCCAGCAGCCGAGCTACCGGCACTGAAGCTTTCTTT,CASSRATGTEAFF
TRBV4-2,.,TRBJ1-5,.,TGTGCCAGCAGCCAAGATATGGGGCACAATAGCAATCAGCCCCAGCATTTT,CASSQDMGHNSNQPQHF
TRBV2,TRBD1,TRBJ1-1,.,TGTGCCAGCAGTTTCTGGACAGGCGTGGCTGAAGCTTTCTTT,CASSFWTGVAEAFF
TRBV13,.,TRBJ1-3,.,TGTGCCAGCAGCTTCGCGGGGTTTGACGGCACCATATATTTT,CASSFAGFDGTIYF
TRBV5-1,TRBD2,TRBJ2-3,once,TGCGCCAGCAGCTTGGAGCTAGCGGGAGCAGATACGCAGTATTTT,CASSLELAGADTQYF
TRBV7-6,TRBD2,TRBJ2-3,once,TGTGCCAGCAGCCCGCAGGCTGGGACTAACACAGATACGCAGTATTTT,CASSPQAGTNTDTQYF
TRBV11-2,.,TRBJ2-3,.,TGTGCCAGCAGCTTAGCAGGGTCTAGCACAGATACGCAGTATTTT,CASSLAGSSTDTQYF
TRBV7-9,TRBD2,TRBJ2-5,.,TGTGCCAGCACGCACCCGGGGGGCCAAGAGACCCAGTACTTC,CASTHPGGQETQYF
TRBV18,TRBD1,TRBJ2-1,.,TGTGCCAGCTCACCCGAAGGACAGGGCGACAATGAGCAGTTCTTC,CASSPEGQGDNEQFF
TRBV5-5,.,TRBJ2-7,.,TGTGCCAGCAGACAGAACATGGTTATATACGAGCAGTACTTC,CASRQNMVIYEQYF
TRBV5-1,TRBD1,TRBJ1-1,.,TGCGCCAGCAGCTCGACAGGGGAGAACACTGAAGCTTTCTTT,CASSSTGENTEAFF
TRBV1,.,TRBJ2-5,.,TGCACCAGCAGCCCAGACGGGCCGGGGGGGCTTGAAAAAGAGACCCAGTACTTC,CTSSPDGPGGLEKETQYF
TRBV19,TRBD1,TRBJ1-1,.,TGTGCCAGTACCGATATCGCGACAGGGCTTACAACTGAAGCTTTCTTT,CASTDIATGLTTEAFF
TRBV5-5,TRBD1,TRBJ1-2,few,TGTGCCAGCAGCTCGGGACAGACAAACTATGGCTACACCTTC,CASSSGQTNYGYTF
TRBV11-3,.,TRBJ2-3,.,TGTGCCAGCAGCTTAGGGAGACAGAACACAGATACGCAGTATTTT,CASSLGRQNTDTQYF
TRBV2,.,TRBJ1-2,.,TGTGCCAGCACCGGTACGCCCGGGGGGCTCCTGTTTTTTTATGGCTACACCTTC,CASTGTPGGLLFFYGYTF
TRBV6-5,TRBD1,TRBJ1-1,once,TGTGCCAGCAGTTATGGGACAGAGAACACTGAAGCTTTCTTT,CASSYGTENTEAFF
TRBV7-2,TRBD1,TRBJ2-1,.,TGTGCCAGCAGCTTCTACAGGGGGCGTAGCTCCTACAATGAGCAGTTCTTC,CASSFYRGRSSYNEQFF
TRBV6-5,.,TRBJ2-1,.,TGTGCCAGCTCGGCAGGGGTGGAGCAGTTCTTC,CASSAGVEQFF